This TCR beta chain emerged from a study of cytomegalovirus exposure and HLA in healthy donors. As concerns this clone: Antigen unknown.

Overall study findings and caveats: CMV serostatus alone was available as immune exposure information. Rare TCR sequences dominated, though some public TCRs recurred in many donors.

PCR was performed using 60 Vbeta and 13 Jbeta primers. The assay was immunoSEQ multiplex PCR, and TCRdb's table has in-frame clones only and misses some. Of some 50,000 clones in the sample, less than 75% were seen once. The V gene lost 2 bases and the J gene lost 2 bases, with 9 bases spanning the gap. The CDR3 runs 14 residues. CDR1 is SGHTA and CDR2 is FQGNSA in the germline V gene. Source material: PBMCs. The rearrangement links TRBV7-2 to TRBJ1-2; D not resolved. This TCR was sampled from a woman between 45 and 60 years old in good health and CMV-seropositive. The CDR3 region has the DNA TGTGCCAGCAGCTTAAGTTGGCAGAACTATGGCTACACCTTC. The encoded protein is CASSLSWQNYGYTF.